These T cell receptor beta chains were read from a single sample in a study of T cell changes during pregnancy in multiple sclerosis. Repertoires were generated with immunoSEQ multiplex PCR, while TCRdb's copy carries only in-frame clones and drops some. The sample gives roughly 80,000 clones, around nine tenths of which show up once; 1.5% to 2% is in the top ten. The sequences come from peripheral blood, collected before pregnancy. The source is a female donor with multiple sclerosis, enrolled in a pregnancy study. The conserved cysteine and the conserved F or W are not part of the CDR3 here.

cdr3_length	v_call	j_call	cdr3_aa
12	TRBV6-1	TRBJ1-3	ASRERRERNTIY
14	TRBV15	TRBJ1-6	ATSRALSPGDSPLH
11	TRBV4-2	TRBJ2-7	ASSQDQSGEQY
16	TRBV5-1	TRBJ2-2	ASSLGGLADANTGELF
11	TRBV27	TRBJ1-2	ASSFGQDYGYT
12	TRBV18	TRBJ2-3	ASSKDRVKDTQY
10	TRBV6-6	TRBJ1-1	ASTRGGAEAF
15	TRBV12-5	TRBJ1-1	ASGLEGQGSKNTEAF
14	TRBV19	TRBJ2-6	ASSMSRTSGANVLT
14	TRBV5-4	TRBJ2-3	ASSLVGGGAADTQY
12	TRBV7-9	TRBJ1-1	ASSRTGWNTEAF
10	TRBV28	TRBJ2-3	ASSPDRGTQY
11	TRBV10-3	TRBJ1-1	AISEGGGAEAF
13	TRBV28	TRBJ2-4	ASSPRRIAKNIQY
11	TRBV2	TRBJ2-2	ASSDEITGELF
15	TRBV18	TRBJ1-6	ASSPWDSAVYNSPLH
13	TRBV7-9	TRBJ1-1	ASSPLGWGNTEAF
16	TRBV19	TRBJ1-6	ASSIRGLAGTYNSPLH
14	TRBV10-3	TRBJ2-7	ATRPDIGTGGYEQY
13	TRBV29-1	TRBJ1-1	SVAAGWAMNTEAF
13	TRBV5-4	TRBJ1-1	ASSPGGMGDTEAF
13	TRBV5-1	TRBJ2-7	ASSFGTGSSYEQY
14	TRBV5-1	TRBJ1-1	ASSHFGRGSSTEAF
12	TRBV7-2	TRBJ2-1	ASSLRDKYNEQF
14	TRBV7-3	TRBJ1-1	ASSLIFRVTNTEAF
14	TRBV2	TRBJ1-2	ARATGQGALNYGYT
12	TRBV9	TRBJ1-2	ASSVGGHNYGYT
12	TRBV28	TRBJ1-2	ASRPGTGRAGYT
14	TRBV4-3	TRBJ2-2	ASSQGYGGNTGELF
12	TRBV5-4	TRBJ1-2	ASSSRSGIYGYT
13	TRBV9	TRBJ1-2	ASSVGQGINYGYT
14	TRBV6-4	TRBJ2-3	ASSPTLAVSTDTQY
13	TRBV19	TRBJ1-1	ASSNPWGGRTEAF
12	TRBV5-1	TRBJ1-1	ASSLEAGRTEAF
13	TRBV6-6	TRBJ1-2	ASRRAGTGGYGYT
11	TRBV29-1	TRBJ1-4	SVARQGEEKLF
12	TRBV5-6	TRBJ2-7	ASSWGQGENEQY
12	TRBV7-9	TRBJ1-2	ASSFTGPSYGYT
11	TRBV12-5	TRBJ2-2	ASVQGWTGELF
14	TRBV19	TRBJ1-6	ASRTGGWGGGSPLH
14	TRBV9	TRBJ1-2	ASSVGFGAGHYGYT
12	TRBV6-5	TRBJ1-1	ASSYSGRGTEAF
13	TRBV5-6	TRBJ2-7	ASSLGGGFAYEQY
15	TRBV2	TRBJ1-2	ASSDRGRQGWYYGYT
15	TRBV9	TRBJ2-1	ASSGRLARGAYNEQF
14	TRBV7-3	TRBJ2-3	ASSSGTVPSTDTQY
13	TRBV13	TRBJ2-5	ASSPTAGYQETQY
14	TRBV10-1	TRBJ2-3	ASSDTGRGYTDTQY
14	TRBV7-2	TRBJ2-6	ASSLALGTGANVLT
11	TRBV5-1	TRBJ2-7	ASSLIGAYEQY